The 24 T cell receptor beta chains presented below share a single source sample, sequenced in a study of technical replicates of blood from a handful of donors. The protocol was immunoSEQ multiplex PCR, while the TCRdb copy is restricted to in-frame clones and leaves out a portion. Among tens of thousands of clones listed, over 90% were seen once. Sequencing was done on a sample of T cells isolated from PBMCs. The receptors derive from a human donor in good health.

J is TRBJ1-1 and V is TRBV6-5, with a weak D call TRBD1 (5 bases). V was clipped by 0 bases and J by 0 bases, with 11 bases between them. The CDR3 runs to 16 residues. The V gene's germline CDR1 is MNHEY and CDR2 SVGAGI. CDR3: CASSYSMAGLNTEAFF. CDR3 nucleotides: TGTGCCAGCAGTTACTCGATGGCAGGGCTGAACACTGAAGCTTTCTTT.

This chain links TRBV5-4 with TRBJ1-2, with 9 bases aligning to TRBD1. CDR3 length equals 16 residues. Germline assignment: CDR1 SGHNT and CDR2 YYREEE (reference sequence). V was clipped by 2 bases and J by 3 bases; unmatched bases: 8. CDR3 region: CASSLGGQGGHYGYTF. In nucleotides, the CDR3 is TGTGCCAGCAGCTTAGGGGGACAGGGAGGGCACTATGGCTACACCTTC.

The gene calls are TRBV5-6 and TRBJ2-7, with TRBD1 as a possible D gene (5 bases). V was cut by 5 bases and J by 3 bases, with 18 bases left in between. Germline loops: CDR1 SGHDT, CDR2 YYEEEE. There are 15 residues in the CDR3. Here the CDR3 DNA reads TGTGCCAGCAGTTTTAGGGTGGGGCTAATCTACGAGCAGTACTTC. Its protein product is CASSFRVGLIYEQYF.

V and J are TRBV19 and TRBJ1-2, with TRBD1 matching over 7 bases. CDR1 and CDR2 from the germline V gene are LNHDA and SQIVND (reference sequence). V lost 5 bases to trimming and J lost 6 bases; unmatched junction nucleotides: 12. The CDR3 consists of 15 residues. CDR3 in amino acids: CASSLPTGKEDGYTF. CDR3 DNA: TGTGCCAGTAGTCTGCCGACAGGGAAAGAGGATGGCTACACCTTC.

The chain recombines TRBV7-2 with TRBJ2-7; TRBD2 matches at 9 bases. This CDR3 has 15 amino acids. Germline-derived CDR1 and CDR2 are SGHTA and FQGNSA. J was trimmed by 5 bases and V by 7 bases; bases with no gene match: 12. The CDR3 here is CASNTWTSEGHEQYF. The CDR3 coding sequence is TGTGCCAGCAACACTTGGACTAGCGAGGGACACGAGCAGTACTTC. The complete variable domain, with remaining parts taken from reference TRBV7-2 and TRBJ2-7, reads GAGVSQSPSNKVTEKGKDVELRCDPISGHTALYWYRQSLGQGLEFLIYFQGNSAPDKSGLPSDRFSAERTGGSVSTLTIQRTQQEDSAVYLCASNTWTSEGHEQYFGPGTRLTVT.

The V and J genes are TRBV7-6 and TRBJ2-7; D is undetermined. CDR3 length: 14 residues. CDR1 and CDR2 from the germline V gene are SGHVS and FNYEAQ. Trimming cost V 2 bases and J 2 bases, with 10 bases left between them. CDR3 in DNA: TGTGCCAGCAGCTTAAGAGCGCCCGCCTACGAGCAGTACTTC. Protein sequence: CASSLRAPAYEQYF.

V and J are TRBV5-1 and TRBJ2-3; D remains ambiguous. This CDR3 comprises 12 residues. V gave up 5 bases and J gave up 3 bases, with 7 bases separating them. CDR1 is SGHRS, CDR2 YFSETQ, per germline. This CDR3 is CASRQETDTQYF. The DNA for the CDR3 is TGCGCCAGCAGACAAGAAACAGATACGCAGTATTTT.

This clone occurred once. The chain combines TRBV5-1 with TRBJ2-7; 9 nucleotides agree with TRBD2. CDR1 is SGHRS, CDR2 YFSETQ, per germline. The CDR3 is 15 residues long. V dropped 6 bases and J dropped 1; count of bases not matched to a gene: 8. The CDR3 nucleotides read TGCGCCAGCACCTTAGTGACTAGCGGTTCCTACGAGCAGTACTTC. Protein: CASTLVTSGSYEQYF.

The chain has TRBV7-8 and TRBJ2-2, with 8 nucleotides matching TRBD2. Germline V gene sequence: CDR1 SGHVS, CDR2 FQNEAQ. The trim removed 8 bases at V and 6 bases at J, leaving 11 bases unmatched. The CDR3 is made up of 15 amino acids. CDR3 protein: CASPLGSGGAGELFF. The CDR3 DNA reads TGTGCCAGCCCTCTGGGCTCCGGGGGGGCCGGGGAGCTGTTTTTT.

The rearrangement joins TRBV4-2 to TRBJ2-7, with TRBD2 identical over 8 bases. The CDR3 totals 16 residues. The V gene end was trimmed by 6 bases and the J gene end by 4 bases; junction bases not matched to a gene: 14. Germline-derived CDR1 and CDR2 are LGHNA and YNFKEQ. CDR3 sequence reads: CASRGVLTSGSYEQYF. The CDR3 DNA reads TGTGCCAGCAGAGGGGTGCTTACTAGCGGATCATACGAGCAGTACTTC.

CDR3 coding DNA: TGTGCCAGCAGCCACCCCCGGGGACTAGCGTCGAATGAGCAGTTCTTC. Translated, it gives CASSHPRGLASNEQFF. The rearrangement links TRBV14 to TRBJ2-1; 10 nucleotides match TRBD2. Germline CDR1 SGHDN, CDR2 FVKESK. The CDR3 totals 16 residues. Germline trimming cut 3 bases from V and 7 bases from J; bases unmatched to any gene: 9.

V is TRBV30 and J is TRBJ2-7; tentatively, D is TRBD1 (5 bases). Trimming stripped 7 bases from V and 2 bases from J, with 9 bases between. CDR3 length: 11 residues. Germline CDR1 is GTSNPN and CDR2 is SVGIG (reference sequence). CDR3 sequence reads: CASAGTYEQYF. The CDR3 DNA sequence: TGTGCCTCGGCAGGGACCTACGAGCAGTACTTC.

CDR3 in amino acids: CASTGTSGFLYEQYF. The CDR3 DNA sequence: TGCGCCAGCACCGGGACTAGCGGGTTCCTATACGAGCAGTACTTC. The rearrangement joins TRBV10-2 to TRBJ2-7; 12 bases match TRBD2. With 7 bases clipped from V and 4 bases from J, the junction kept 8 bases outside the gene matches. The CDR3 is 15 amino acids. CDR1 and CDR2 from the germline V gene are WSHSY and SAAADI.

The V gene is TRBV11-3, the J gene TRBJ2-1; 8 bases fit TRBD2. There are 17 residues in the CDR3. V was pared by 2 bases and J by 9 bases, with 15 bases of the junction left unmatched. The germline gives CDR1 SGHNT, CDR2 YENEEA. The CDR3 region has the DNA TGTGCCAGCAGCTTATCAATATCTTACGGGAGGGCTACTGAGCAGTTCTTC. Encoded protein: CASSLSISYGRATEQFF.

This chain joins TRBV7-9 and TRBJ2-7, with 7 bases fitting TRBD2. CDR3 length: 16 amino acids. CDR1 is SEHNR, CDR2 FQNEAQ, per germline (reference sequence). The V segment lost 5 bases and the J segment 0 bases; nucleotides outside the gene matches: 10. CDR3 amino acids: CASSGPEAGPSYEQYF. The CDR3 coding sequence is TGTGCCAGCAGCGGGCCGGAAGCGGGGCCCTCCTACGAGCAGTACTTC.

J is TRBJ1-1 and V is TRBV7-3; possibly TRBD1 for D (6 bases). The V end lost 6 bases, the J end lost 0 bases, and 11 bases lay between the germline ends. CDR1 is SGHTA, CDR2 FQGTGA, per germline. The CDR3 extends over 14 amino acids. The CDR3 DNA is TGTGCCAGCAGGGACAGCCCAATGAACACTGAAGCTTTCTTT. It yields the protein CASRDSPMNTEAFF.

The J gene is TRBJ1-3, the V gene TRBV14, with TRBD1 matching over 8 bases. V lost 1 base and J lost 0; bases outside the gene matches: 5. CDR1 is SGHDN and CDR2 is FVKESK in the germline V gene. There are 17 residues in the CDR3. The CDR3 nucleotides read TGTGCCAGCAGCCAAGGGACAGGGTTCTTCTCTGGAAACACCATATATTTT. It encodes CASSQGTGFFSGNTIYF.

The gene calls are TRBV30 and TRBJ1-2; no firm D call. The CDR3 has 14 amino acids. The germline V gene has CDR1 GTSNPN and CDR2 SVGIG (reference sequence). V shed 4 bases and J shed 6 bases, with 18 bases lying between them. The CDR3 DNA follows: TGTGCCTGGAATCAAGACTCCGACCGGGATGGCTACACCTTC. Translated: CAWNQDSDRDGYTF. Full variable domain (outside the CDR3, taken from reference TRBV30 and TRBJ1-2): SQTIHQWPATLVQPVGSPLSLECTVEGTSNPNLYWYRQAAGRGLQLLFYSVGIGQISSEVPQNLSASRPQDRQFILSSKKLLLSDSGFYLCAWNQDSDRDGYTFGSGTRLTVV.

The chain recombines TRBV5-1 with TRBJ2-1, with TRBD1 matching 9 bases. The V gene end was trimmed by 0 bases and the J gene end by 7 bases; junction bases not matched to a gene: 8. In germline, CDR1 is SGHRS, CDR2 YFSETQ. The CDR3 runs to 16 residues. CDR3 DNA: TGCGCCAGCAGCTTGGAACCGGGACAGGGATGGAATGAGCAGTTCTTC. Translation: CASSLEPGQGWNEQFF.

The chain combines TRBV11-3 with TRBJ1-4, with D perhaps matching TRBD1 (5 bases). The V gene's germline CDR1 is SGHNT and CDR2 YENEEA. Trimming pared 1 base from V and 8 bases from J, leaving 17 bases between. The CDR3 has 16 amino acids. CDR3 DNA sequence: TGTGCCAGCAGCTTAGGAAGGGCCAGGGTCTTAGAAAAACTGTTTTTT. Protein sequence: CASSLGRARVLEKLFF.

This clone came up once. V gene TRBV18 combines with J gene TRBJ1-5; TRBD1 agrees at 8 bases. Germline V gene sequence: CDR1 KGHSH, CDR2 LQKENI. J gave up 7 bases and V 2 bases, and 4 bases lay outside the gene matches. The CDR3 length is 14 residues. The CDR3 loop is CASSPGTGTQPQHF. CDR3 DNA: TGTGCCAGCTCACCAGGGACAGGAACGCAGCCCCAGCATTTT.

The V and J genes are TRBV28 and TRBJ1-5; a weak D match, TRBD1 (5 bases). V lost 4 bases and J 5 bases, leaving 6 bases between the germline ends. The germline gives CDR1 MDHEN, CDR2 SYDVKM. This CDR3 is built from 12 residues. CDR3: CASSWGDQPQHF. Written as DNA, the CDR3 is TGTGCCAGCAGTTGGGGGGATCAGCCCCAGCATTTT.

The CDR3 DNA reads TGCGCCAGCAGCGGCGGGAACTACGAGCAGTACTTC. Translation: CASSGGNYEQYF. The chain couples TRBV4-1 to TRBJ2-7, with D tentatively TRBD2 (6 bases). The CDR3 length is 12 residues. V lost 5 bases, J lost 3 bases, and 8 bases lay in between. CDR1 is MGHRA and CDR2 is YSYEKL in the germline V gene.

The chain is built from TRBV5-6 and TRBJ1-5; 7 nucleotides align to TRBD1. V lost 4 bases, J lost 0 bases, and 4 bases stayed unmatched. The CDR3 runs 15 residues. Germline values: CDR1 SGHDT, CDR2 YYEEEE. In DNA, the CDR3 is TGTGCCAGCAGCCGGACAGGTTCTAGCAATCAGCCCCAGCATTTT. It translates to CASSRTGSSNQPQHF. The entire variable domain, with the rest obtained from reference TRBV5-6 and TRBJ1-5, is as follows: DAGVTQSPTHLIKTRGQQVTLRCSPKSGHDTVSWYQQALGQGPQFIFQYYEEEERQRGNFPDRFSGHQFPNYSSELNVNALLLGDSALYLCASSRTGSSNQPQHFGDGTRLSIL.